Shown below are 10 T cell receptor beta chains from a single sample sequenced in a study of CD8 T cells in Susac syndrome. cDNA came from about 0.51 to 1 ug RNA primed by random hexamers. TCRdb called the immunoSEQ multiplex PCR reads again in MiXCR, with one record for every CDR3 protein. The repertoire holds some 160,000 distinct CDR3 sequences, with around 94% as singletons. The sample was CD4+ T cells from PBMCs. Receptors originate from a human donor with Susac syndrome.

CDR3 DNA: TGTGCCAGCAGCTCGGTGGTTGGACAAGAGACCCAGTACTTC. It encodes CASSSVVGQETQYF. This chain links TRBV5-4 with TRBJ2-5, with D hard to call. Looked up from germline, CDR1 is SGHNT and CDR2 is YYREEE (reference sequence). The CDR3 consists of 14 residues. V lost 3 bases, J lost 2 bases, and 11 bases lay in between. Based on the CDR3 plus reference TRBV5-4 and TRBJ2-5, the full variable domain is ETGVTQSPTHLIKTRGQQVTLRCSSQSGHNTVSWYQQALGQGPQFIFQYYREEENGRGNFPPRFSGLQFPNYSSELNVNALELDDSALYLCASSSVVGQETQYFGPGTRLLVL.

This rearrangement joins TRBV5-5 to TRBJ1-5, with D possibly being TRBD1 (5 bases). Germline V gene lookup returns CDR1 SGHKS and CDR2 YYEKEE (reference sequence). Trimming cost V 0 bases and J 7 bases, with 20 bases left between them. This CDR3 region has 17 residues. The CDR3 reads CASSLAAGQLGRQPQHF. As DNA, the CDR3 is TGTGCCAGCAGCTTGGCAGCCGGACAATTAGGGAGGCAGCCCCAGCATTTT.

The chain recombines TRBV29-1 with TRBJ2-5, with 7 positions matching TRBD1. The CDR3 totals 12 residues. Germline lookup yields CDR1 SQVTM and CDR2 ANQGSEA. The CDR3 sequence is CSLRQGPETQYF. CDR3 bases: TGCAGTCTCCGACAGGGACCGGAGACCCAGTACTTC.

The chain joins TRBV12-3 or TRBV12-4 to TRBJ1-2, with D perhaps TRBD1 (5 bases). This CDR3 is built from 12 residues. The V and J ends lost 6 bases and 3 bases respectively, with 8 bases between them. CDR3 DNA: TGTGCCAGCAGGGGGGGACACTATGGCTACACCTTC. It is translated as CASRGGHYGYTF.

The genes are TRBV27 and TRBJ2-6; D gene ambiguous. Germline CDR1 reads MNHEY; CDR2 reads SMNVEV (reference sequence). This CDR3 comprises 15 residues. Trimming left V 2 bases short and J 2 bases short, with 7 bases between. The CDR3 loop reads CASSLRDTGANVLTF. The CDR3 nucleotides read TGTGCCAGCAGTTTAAGAGACACTGGGGCCAACGTCCTGACTTTC.

The rearrangement joins TRBV9 to TRBJ1-2, with TRBD1 as a possible D gene (5 bases). The germline V gene encodes CDR1 SGDLS and CDR2 YYNGEE. Trimming left V 0 bases short and J 2 bases short, with 8 bases between. The CDR3 extends over 14 amino acids. The CDR3 bases are TGTGCCAGCAGCGTAGAAGAGGGGAACTATGGCTACACCTTC. It translates to CASSVEEGNYGYTF.

The chain has TRBV9 and TRBJ1-1; D gene ambiguous. The germline V gene has CDR1 SGDLS and CDR2 YYNGEE. Trimming pared 5 bases from V and 5 bases from J, leaving 16 bases between. This CDR3 contains 14 residues. CDR3 nucleotides: TGTGCCAGCAGTGTGGGGTTTGGATTAACTGAAGCTTTCTTT. It yields the protein CASSVGFGLTEAFF.

V gene TRBV5-1 combines with J gene TRBJ1-1; 7 bases agree with TRBD1. The ends lost 5 bases at V and 2 bases at J; junction bases unmatched: 6. The germline V gene has CDR1 SGHRS and CDR2 YFSETQ. This CDR3 has 14 amino acids. The CDR3 reads CASRRDSLNTEAFF. The CDR3 DNA is TGCGCCAGCAGGAGGGACAGTCTTAACACTGAAGCTTTCTTT.

The genes are TRBV7-9 and TRBJ2-3; 8 positions match TRBD2. The CDR3 contains 14 residues. From germline, CDR1 is SEHNR and CDR2 FQNEAQ (reference sequence). Trimming cost V 4 bases and J 1 base; bases outside gene matches: 1. CDR3 DNA: TGTGCCAGCAGCTCAGCGGGGGGCACAGATACGCAGTATTTT. It translates to CASSSAGGTDTQYF.

This clonotype was counted a single time. The chain couples TRBV27 to TRBJ1-6, with a weak D call TRBD1 (5 bases). The CDR3 has 14 residues. V shed 5 bases and J shed 14 bases, with 19 bases lying between them. Germline V gene sequence: CDR1 MNHEY, CDR2 SMNVEV (reference sequence). CDR3 in DNA: TGTGCCAGCAGTCGGTTCCTCAGGGATGGGGCCCTCCACTTT. Its protein is CASSRFLRDGALHF.